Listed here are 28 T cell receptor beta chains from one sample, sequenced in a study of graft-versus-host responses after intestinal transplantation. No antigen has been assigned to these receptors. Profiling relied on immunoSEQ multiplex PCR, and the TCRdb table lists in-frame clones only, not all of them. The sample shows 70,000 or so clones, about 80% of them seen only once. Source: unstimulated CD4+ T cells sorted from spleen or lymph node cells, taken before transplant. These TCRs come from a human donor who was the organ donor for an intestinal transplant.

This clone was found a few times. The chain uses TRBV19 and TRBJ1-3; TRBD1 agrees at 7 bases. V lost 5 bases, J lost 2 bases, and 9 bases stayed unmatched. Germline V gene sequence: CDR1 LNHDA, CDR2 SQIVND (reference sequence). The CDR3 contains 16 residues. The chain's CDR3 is CASSARQGLAGNTIYF. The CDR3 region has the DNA TGTGCCAGTAGTGCCCGACAGGGACTTGCTGGAAACACCATATATTTT.

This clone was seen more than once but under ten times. In DNA, the CDR3 is TGTGCCAGTTACAGCAGAACGTACAATGAGCAGTTCTTC. Encoded protein: CASYSRTYNEQFF. The chain links TRBV6-1 to TRBJ2-1; D ambiguous. CDR3 length: 13 amino acids. V lost 9 bases, J lost 4 bases, and 13 bases lay in between. Germline CDR1 and CDR2: MNHNS and SASEGT.

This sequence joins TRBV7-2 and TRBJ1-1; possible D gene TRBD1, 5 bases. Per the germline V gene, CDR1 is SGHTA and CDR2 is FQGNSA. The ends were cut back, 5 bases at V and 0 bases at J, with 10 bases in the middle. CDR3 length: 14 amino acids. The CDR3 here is CASSTGRLNTEAFF. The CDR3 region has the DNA TGTGCCAGCAGCACAGGCCGTCTGAACACTGAAGCTTTCTTT.

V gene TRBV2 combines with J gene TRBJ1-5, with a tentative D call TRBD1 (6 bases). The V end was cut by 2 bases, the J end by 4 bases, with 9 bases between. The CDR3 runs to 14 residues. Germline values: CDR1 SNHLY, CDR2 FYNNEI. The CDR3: CASSELDRNQPQHF. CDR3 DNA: TGTGCCAGCAGTGAACTAGACAGGAATCAGCCCCAGCATTTT.

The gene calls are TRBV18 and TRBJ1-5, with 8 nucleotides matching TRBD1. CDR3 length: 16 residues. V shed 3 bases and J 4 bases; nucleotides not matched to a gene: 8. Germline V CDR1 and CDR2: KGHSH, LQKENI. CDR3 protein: CASSPPGTGVNQPQHF. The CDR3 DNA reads TGTGCCAGCTCACCCCCCGGGACAGGCGTGAATCAGCCCCAGCATTTT. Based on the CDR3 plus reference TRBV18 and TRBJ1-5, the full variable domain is NAGVMQNPRHLVRRRGQEARLRCSPMKGHSHVYWYRQLPEEGLKFMVYLQKENIIDESGMPKERFSAEFPKEGPSILRIQQVVRGDSAAYFCASSPPGTGVNQPQHFGDGTRLSIL.

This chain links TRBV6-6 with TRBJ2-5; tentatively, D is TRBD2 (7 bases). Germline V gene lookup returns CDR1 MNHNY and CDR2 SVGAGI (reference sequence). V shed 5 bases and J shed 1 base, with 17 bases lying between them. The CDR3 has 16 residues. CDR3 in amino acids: CASSGGATGPQETQYF. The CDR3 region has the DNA TGTGCCAGCAGTGGGGGGGCGACGGGGCCCCAAGAGACCCAGTACTTC.

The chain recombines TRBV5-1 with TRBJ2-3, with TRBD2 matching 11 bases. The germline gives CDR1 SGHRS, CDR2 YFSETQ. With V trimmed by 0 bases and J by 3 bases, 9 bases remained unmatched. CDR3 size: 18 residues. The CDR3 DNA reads TGCGCCAGCAGCTTGGTAGCGGGGGGGCCCGGGGCGACAGATACGCAGTATTTT. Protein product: CASSLVAGGPGATDTQYF. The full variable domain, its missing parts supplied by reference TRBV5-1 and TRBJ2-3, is KAGVTQTPRYLIKTRGQQVTLSCSPISGHRSVSWYQQTPGQGLQFLFEYFSETQRNKGNFPGRFSGRQFSNSRSEMNVSTLELGDSALYLCASSLVAGGPGATDTQYFGPGTRLTVL.

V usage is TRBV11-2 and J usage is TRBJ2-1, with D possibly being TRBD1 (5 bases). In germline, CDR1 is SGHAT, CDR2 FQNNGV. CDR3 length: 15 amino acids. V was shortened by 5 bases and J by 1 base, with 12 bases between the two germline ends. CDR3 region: CASSADRLSYNEQFF. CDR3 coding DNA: TGTGCCAGCAGCGCCGACAGACTTTCCTACAATGAGCAGTTCTTC.

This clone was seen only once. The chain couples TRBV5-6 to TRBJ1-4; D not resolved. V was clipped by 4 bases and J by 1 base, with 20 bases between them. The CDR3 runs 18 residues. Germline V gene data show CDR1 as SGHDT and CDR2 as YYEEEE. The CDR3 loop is CASSPLAGSVLTNEKLFF. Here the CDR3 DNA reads TGTGCCAGCAGCCCTCTAGCGGGAAGTGTTTTAACTAATGAAAAACTGTTTTTT.

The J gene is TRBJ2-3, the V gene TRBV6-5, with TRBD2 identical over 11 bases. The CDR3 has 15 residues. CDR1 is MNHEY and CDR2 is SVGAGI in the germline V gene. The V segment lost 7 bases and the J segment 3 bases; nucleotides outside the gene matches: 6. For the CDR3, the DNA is TGTGCCAGCACCTTAGCGGGGGGGGGAACAGATACGCAGTATTTT. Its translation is CASTLAGGGTDTQYF.

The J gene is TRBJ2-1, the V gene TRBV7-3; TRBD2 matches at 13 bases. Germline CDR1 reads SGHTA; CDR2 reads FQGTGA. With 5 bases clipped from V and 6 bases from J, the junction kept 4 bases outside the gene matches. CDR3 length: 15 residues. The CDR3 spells CASSRTSGGVNEQFF. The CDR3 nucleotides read TGTGCCAGCAGCCGGACTAGCGGGGGTGTCAATGAGCAGTTCTTC.

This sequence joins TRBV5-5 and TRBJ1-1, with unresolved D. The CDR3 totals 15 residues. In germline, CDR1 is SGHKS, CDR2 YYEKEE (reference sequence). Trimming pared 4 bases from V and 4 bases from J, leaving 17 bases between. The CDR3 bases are TGTGCCAGCAGCCGTTCCCGGCTGGGGAGCACTGAAGCTTTCTTT. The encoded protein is CASSRSRLGSTEAFF.

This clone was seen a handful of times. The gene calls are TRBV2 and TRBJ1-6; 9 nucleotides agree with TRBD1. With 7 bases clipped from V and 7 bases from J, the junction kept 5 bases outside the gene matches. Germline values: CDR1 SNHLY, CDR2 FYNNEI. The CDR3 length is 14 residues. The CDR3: CASTGQGRNSPLHF. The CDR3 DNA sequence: TGTGCCAGCACCGGACAGGGGAGGAATTCACCCCTCCACTTT.

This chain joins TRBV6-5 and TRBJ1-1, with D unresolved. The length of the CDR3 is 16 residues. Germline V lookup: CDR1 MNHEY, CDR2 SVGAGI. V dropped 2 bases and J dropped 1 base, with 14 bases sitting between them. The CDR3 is CASSYDAPDKNTEAFF. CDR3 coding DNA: TGTGCCAGCAGTTACGATGCCCCCGACAAGAACACTGAAGCTTTCTTT.

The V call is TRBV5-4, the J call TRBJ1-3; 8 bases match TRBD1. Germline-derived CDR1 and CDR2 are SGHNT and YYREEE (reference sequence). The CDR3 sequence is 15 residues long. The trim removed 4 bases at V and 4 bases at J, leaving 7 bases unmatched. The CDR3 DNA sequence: TGTGCCAGCAGCCCCGACAGGGGCAAAGGAAACACCATATATTTT. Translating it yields CASSPDRGKGNTIYF.

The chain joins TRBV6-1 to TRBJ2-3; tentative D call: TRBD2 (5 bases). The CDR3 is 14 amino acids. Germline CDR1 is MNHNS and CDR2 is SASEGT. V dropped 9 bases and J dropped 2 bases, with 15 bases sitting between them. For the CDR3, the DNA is TGTGCCAGTGCCCTGGACTTTTTCACAGATACGCAGTATTTT. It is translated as CASALDFFTDTQYF.

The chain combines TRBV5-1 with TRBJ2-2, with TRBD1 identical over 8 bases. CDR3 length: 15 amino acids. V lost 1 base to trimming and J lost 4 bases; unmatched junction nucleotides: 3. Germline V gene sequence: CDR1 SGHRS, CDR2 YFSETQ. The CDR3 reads CASSLITGGTGELFF. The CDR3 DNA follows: TGCGCCAGCAGCTTGATTACAGGGGGCACCGGGGAGCTGTTTTTT.

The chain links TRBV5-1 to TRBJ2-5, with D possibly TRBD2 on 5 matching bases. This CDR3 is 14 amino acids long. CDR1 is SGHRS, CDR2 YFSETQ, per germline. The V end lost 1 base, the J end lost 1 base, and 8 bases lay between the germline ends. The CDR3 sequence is CASSLWELQETQYF. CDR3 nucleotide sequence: TGCGCCAGCAGCTTGTGGGAGCTCCAAGAGACCCAGTACTTC.

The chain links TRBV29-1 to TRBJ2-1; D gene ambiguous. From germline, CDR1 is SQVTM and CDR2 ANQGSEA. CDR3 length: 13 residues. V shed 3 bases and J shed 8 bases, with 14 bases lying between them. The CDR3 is CSVDTSGVDEQFF. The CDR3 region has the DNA TGCAGCGTTGATACATCGGGTGTGGATGAGCAGTTCTTC.

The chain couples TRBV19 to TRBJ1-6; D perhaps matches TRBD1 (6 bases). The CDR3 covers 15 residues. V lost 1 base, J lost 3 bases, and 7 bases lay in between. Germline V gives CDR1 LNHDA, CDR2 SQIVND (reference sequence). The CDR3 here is CASSIGQVYNSPLHF. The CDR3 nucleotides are TGTGCCAGTAGTATAGGACAGGTCTATAATTCACCCCTCCACTTT.

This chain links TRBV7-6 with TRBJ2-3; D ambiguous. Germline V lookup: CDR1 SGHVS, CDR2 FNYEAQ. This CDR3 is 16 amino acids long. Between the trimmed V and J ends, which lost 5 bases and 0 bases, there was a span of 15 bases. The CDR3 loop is CASSAATKTSTDTQYF. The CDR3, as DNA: TGTGCCAGCAGCGCCGCCACTAAGACGAGCACAGATACGCAGTATTTT.

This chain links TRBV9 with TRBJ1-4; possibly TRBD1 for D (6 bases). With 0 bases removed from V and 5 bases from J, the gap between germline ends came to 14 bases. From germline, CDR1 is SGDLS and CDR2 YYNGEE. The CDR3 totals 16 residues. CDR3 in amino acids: CASSVGTGRGNEKLFF. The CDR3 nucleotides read TGTGCCAGCAGCGTAGGAACAGGGAGGGGGAATGAAAAACTGTTTTTT.

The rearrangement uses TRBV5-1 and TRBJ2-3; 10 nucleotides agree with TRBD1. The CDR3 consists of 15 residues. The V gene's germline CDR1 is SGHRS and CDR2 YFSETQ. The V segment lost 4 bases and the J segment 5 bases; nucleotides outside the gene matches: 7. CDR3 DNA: TGCGCCAGCAGCGCGGTGGGACAGGGGAGAGATACGCAGTATTTT. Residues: CASSAVGQGRDTQYF.

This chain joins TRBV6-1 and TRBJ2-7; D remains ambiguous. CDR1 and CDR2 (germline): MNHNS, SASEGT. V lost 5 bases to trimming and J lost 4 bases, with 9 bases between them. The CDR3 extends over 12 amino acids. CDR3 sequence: CASSYQDYEQYV. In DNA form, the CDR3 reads TGTGCCAGCAGTTATCAGGATTACGAGCAGTACGTC.

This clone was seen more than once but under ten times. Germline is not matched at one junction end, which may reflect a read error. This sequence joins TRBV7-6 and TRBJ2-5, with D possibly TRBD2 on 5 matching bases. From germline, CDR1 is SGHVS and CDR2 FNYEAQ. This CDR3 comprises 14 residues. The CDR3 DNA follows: TGTGCCAGCAGTTTAGTCGGGGTCAAAGAGACCCAGTACTTC. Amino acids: CASSLVGVKETQYF.

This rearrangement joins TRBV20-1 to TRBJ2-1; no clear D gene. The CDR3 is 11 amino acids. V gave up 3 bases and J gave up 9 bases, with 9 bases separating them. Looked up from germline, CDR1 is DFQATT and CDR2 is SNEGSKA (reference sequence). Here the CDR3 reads CSASGAGEQFF. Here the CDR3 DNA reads TGCAGTGCTAGCGGAGCCGGTGAGCAGTTCTTC.

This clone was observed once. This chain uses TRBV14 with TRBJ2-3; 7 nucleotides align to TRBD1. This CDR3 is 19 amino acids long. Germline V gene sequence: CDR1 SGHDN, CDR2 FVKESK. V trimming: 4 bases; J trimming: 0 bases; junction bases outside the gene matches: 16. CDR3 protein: CASSRHHRGVGPSTDTQYF. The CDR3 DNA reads TGTGCCAGCAGCCGACACCACAGGGGTGTGGGGCCTAGCACAGATACGCAGTATTTT.

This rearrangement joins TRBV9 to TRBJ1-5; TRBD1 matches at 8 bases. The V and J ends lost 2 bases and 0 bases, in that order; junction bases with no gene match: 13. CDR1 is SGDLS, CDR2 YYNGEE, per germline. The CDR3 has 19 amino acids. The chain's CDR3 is CASSVGTGRDLNSNQPQHF. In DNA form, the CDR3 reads TGTGCCAGCAGCGTCGGGACAGGAAGGGATTTGAATAGCAATCAGCCCCAGCATTTT.